The present entry profiles one T cell receptor (beta chain) with its context. Its antigen is as yet unknown. The PCR had 60 Vbeta and 13 Jbeta primers. Repertoires were generated with immunoSEQ multiplex PCR, while TCRdb's copy carries only in-frame clones and drops some. The sample yields some 160,000 clones, roughly 80% seen once. Healthy people donating bone marrow made up the donors. From germline, CDR1 is SGHRS and CDR2 YFSETQ. This CDR3 region has 15 residues. After removal of 4 bases from V and 0 bases from J, the junction contained 5 bases not matched to a gene. This sample is part of a study of cytomegalovirus exposure and HLA in healthy donors. Whole-study results and caveats: Later, TCR association rates were found to vary by HLA locus, highest for DRB1 and lowest for HLA-C.

The sequenced sample consisted of PBMCs. V usage is TRBV5-1 and J usage is TRBJ1-1, with 8 bases fitting TRBD1. This receptor was taken from a male donor in good health and CMV-seronegative. The CDR3, as DNA: TGCGCCAGCAGCCAAGGGACAGGCATGAACACTGAAGCTTTCTTT. Its protein product is CASSQGTGMNTEAFF.